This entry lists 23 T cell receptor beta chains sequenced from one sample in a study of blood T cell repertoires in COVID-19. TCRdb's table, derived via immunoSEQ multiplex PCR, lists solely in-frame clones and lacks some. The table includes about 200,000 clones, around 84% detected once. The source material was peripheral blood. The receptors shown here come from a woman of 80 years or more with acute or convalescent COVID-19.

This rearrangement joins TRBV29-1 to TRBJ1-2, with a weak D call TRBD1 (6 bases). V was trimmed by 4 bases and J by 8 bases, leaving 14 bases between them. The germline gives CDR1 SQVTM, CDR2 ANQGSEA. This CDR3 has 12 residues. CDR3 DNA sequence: TGCAGCGTTGTGCGCGGGGGCGAAGGCTACACCTTC. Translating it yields CSVVRGGEGYTF.

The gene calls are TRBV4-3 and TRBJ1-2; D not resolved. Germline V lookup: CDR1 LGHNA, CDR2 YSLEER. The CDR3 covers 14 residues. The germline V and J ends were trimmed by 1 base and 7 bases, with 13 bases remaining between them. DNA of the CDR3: TGCGCCAGCAGCCAAGTAATGGGCGTGGTTGGCTACACCTTC. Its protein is CASSQVMGVVGYTF.

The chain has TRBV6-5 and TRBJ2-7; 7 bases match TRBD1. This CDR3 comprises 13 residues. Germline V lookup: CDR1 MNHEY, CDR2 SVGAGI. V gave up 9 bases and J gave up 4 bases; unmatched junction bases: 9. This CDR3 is CASTEQGSYEQYF. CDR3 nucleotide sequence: TGTGCCAGTACCGAACAGGGGAGTTACGAGCAGTACTTC.

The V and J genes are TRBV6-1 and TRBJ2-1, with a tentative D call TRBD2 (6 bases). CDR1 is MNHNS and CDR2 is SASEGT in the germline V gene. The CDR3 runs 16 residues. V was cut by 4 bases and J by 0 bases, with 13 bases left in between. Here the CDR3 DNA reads TGTGCCAGCAGTGGGCTAGCGCCCAACTCCTACAATGAGCAGTTCTTC. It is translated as CASSGLAPNSYNEQFF.

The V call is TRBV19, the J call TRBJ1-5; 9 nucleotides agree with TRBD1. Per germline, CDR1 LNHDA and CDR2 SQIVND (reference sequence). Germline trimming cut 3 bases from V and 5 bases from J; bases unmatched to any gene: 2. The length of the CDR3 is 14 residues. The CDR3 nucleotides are TGTGCCAGTAGTATTCGGACAGGGGATCAGCCCCAGCATTTT. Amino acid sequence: CASSIRTGDQPQHF.

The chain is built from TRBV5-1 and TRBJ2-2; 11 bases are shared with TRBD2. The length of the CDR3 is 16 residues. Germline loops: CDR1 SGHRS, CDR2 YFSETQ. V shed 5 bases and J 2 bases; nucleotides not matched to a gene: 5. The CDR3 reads CASSRLAGGNTGELFF. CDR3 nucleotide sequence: TGCGCCAGCAGTAGGCTAGCGGGAGGTAACACCGGGGAGCTGTTTTTT.

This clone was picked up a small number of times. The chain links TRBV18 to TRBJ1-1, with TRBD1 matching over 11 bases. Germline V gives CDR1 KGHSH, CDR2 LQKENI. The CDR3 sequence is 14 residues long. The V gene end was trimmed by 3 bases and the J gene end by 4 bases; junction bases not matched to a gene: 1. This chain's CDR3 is CASSPGTGGTEAFF. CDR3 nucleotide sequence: TGTGCCAGCTCACCGGGGACAGGGGGCACTGAAGCTTTCTTT.

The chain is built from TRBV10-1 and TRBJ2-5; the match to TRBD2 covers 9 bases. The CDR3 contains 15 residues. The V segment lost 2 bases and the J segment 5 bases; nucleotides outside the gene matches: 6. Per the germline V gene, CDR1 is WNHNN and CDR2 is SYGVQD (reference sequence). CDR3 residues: CASSEGSGSFETQYF. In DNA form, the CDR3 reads TGCGCCAGCAGTGAGGGTAGCGGGAGTTTCGAGACCCAGTACTTC.

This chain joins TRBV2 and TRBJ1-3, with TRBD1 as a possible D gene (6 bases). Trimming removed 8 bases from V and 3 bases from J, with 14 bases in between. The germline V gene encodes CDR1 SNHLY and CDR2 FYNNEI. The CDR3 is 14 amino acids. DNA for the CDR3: TGTGCCAGCCACGGACAGTCAGATGGAAACACCATATATTTT. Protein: CASHGQSDGNTIYF. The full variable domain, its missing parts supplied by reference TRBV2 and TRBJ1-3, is EPEVTQTPSHQVTQMGQEVILRCVPISNHLYFYWYRQILGQKVEFLVSFYNNEISEKSEIFDDQFSVERPDGSNFTLKIRSTKLEDSAMYFCASHGQSDGNTIYFGEGSWLTVV.

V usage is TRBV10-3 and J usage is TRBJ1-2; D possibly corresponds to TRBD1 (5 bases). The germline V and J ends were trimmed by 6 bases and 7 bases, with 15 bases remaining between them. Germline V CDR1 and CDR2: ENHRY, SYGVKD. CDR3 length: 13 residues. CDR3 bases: TGTGCCATCAGCGGGACTGGCGAAACTGGCTACACCTTC. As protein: CAISGTGETGYTF.

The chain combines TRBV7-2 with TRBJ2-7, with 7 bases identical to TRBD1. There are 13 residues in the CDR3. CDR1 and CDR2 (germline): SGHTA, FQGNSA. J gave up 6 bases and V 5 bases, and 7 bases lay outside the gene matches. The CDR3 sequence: CASSDHRGSEQYF. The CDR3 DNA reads TGTGCCAGCAGCGATCACAGGGGATCCGAGCAGTACTTC.

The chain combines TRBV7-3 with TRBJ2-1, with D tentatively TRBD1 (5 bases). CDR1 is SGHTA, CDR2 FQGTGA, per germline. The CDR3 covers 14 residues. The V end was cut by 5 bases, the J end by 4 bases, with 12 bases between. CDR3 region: CASSPKTGYNEQFF. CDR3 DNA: TGTGCCAGCAGCCCGAAAACAGGTTACAATGAGCAGTTCTTC.

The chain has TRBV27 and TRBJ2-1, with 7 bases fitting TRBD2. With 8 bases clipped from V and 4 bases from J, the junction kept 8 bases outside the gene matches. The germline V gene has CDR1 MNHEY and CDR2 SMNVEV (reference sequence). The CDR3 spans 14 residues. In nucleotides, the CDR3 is TGTGCCAGCCGACTAGCTCAAGCTTACAATGAGCAGTTCTTC. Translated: CASRLAQAYNEQFF.

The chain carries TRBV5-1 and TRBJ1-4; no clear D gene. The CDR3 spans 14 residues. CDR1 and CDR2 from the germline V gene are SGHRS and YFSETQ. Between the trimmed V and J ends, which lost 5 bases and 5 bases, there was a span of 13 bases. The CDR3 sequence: CASSIRDTNEKLFF. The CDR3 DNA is TGCGCCAGCAGTATTAGAGACACGAATGAAAAACTGTTTTTT.

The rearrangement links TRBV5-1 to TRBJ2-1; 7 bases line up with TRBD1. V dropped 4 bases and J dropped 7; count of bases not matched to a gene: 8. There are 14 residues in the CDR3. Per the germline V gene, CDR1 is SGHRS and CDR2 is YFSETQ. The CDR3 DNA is TGCGCCAGCAGCAAAACAGGGGTCGGGAATGAGCAGTTCTTC. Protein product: CASSKTGVGNEQFF.

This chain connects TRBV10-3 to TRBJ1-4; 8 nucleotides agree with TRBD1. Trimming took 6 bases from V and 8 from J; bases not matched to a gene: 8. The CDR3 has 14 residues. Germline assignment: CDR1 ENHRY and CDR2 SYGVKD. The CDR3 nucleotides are TGTGCCATCAGAAAGGACAGGGCAGGAGAAAAACTGTTTTTT. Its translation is CAIRKDRAGEKLFF.

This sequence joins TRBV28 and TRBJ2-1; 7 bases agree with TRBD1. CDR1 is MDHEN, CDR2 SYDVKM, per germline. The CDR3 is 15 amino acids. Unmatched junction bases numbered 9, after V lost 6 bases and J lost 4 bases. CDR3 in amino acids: CASSVGDSRYNEQFF. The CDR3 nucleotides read TGTGCCAGCAGCGTAGGGGACAGCCGGTACAATGAGCAGTTCTTC.

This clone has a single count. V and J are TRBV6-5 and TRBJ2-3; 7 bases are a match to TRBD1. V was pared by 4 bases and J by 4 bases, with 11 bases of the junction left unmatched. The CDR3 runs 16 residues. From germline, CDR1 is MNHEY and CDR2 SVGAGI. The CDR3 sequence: CASSSSGGKIADTQYF. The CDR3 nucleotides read TGTGCCAGCAGTTCATCAGGGGGTAAGATTGCAGATACGCAGTATTTT.

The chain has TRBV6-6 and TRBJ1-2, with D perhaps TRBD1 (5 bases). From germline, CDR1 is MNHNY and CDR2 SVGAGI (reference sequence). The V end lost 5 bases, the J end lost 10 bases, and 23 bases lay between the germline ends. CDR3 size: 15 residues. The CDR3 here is CASSPPTRQGTDYTF. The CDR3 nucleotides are TGTGCCAGCAGTCCACCAACTCGGCAGGGCACGGACTACACCTTC.

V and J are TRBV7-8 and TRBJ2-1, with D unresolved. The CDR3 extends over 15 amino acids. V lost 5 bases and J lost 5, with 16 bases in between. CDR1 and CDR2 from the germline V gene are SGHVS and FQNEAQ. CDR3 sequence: CASSPSVRLDNEQFF. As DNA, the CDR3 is TGTGCCAGCAGCCCTTCGGTGAGGTTGGACAATGAGCAGTTCTTC. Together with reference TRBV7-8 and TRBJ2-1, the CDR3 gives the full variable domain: GAGVSQSPRYKVAKRGQDVALRCDPISGHVSLFWYQQALGQGPEFLTYFQNEAQLDKSGLPSDRFFAERPEGSVSTLKIQRTQQEDSAVYLCASSPSVRLDNEQFFGPGTRLTVL.

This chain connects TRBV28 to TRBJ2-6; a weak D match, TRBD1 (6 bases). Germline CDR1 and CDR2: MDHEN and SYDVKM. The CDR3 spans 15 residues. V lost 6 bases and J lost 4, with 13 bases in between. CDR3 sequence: CASRPQGSGANVLTF. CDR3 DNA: TGTGCCAGCAGGCCGCAGGGGTCCGGGGCCAACGTCCTGACTTTC.

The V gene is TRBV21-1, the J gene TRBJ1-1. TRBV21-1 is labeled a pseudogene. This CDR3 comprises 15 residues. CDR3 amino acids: CASSAPCYGNTEAFF. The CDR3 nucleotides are TGTGCCAGCAGCGCCCCATGTTACGGGAACACTGAAGCTTTCTTT.

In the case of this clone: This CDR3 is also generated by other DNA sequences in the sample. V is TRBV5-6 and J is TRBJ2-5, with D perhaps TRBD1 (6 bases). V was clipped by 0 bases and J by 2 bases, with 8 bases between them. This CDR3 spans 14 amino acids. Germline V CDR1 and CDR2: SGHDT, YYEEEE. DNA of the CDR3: TGTGCCAGCAGCTTGGACAGGGTACAAGAGACCCAGTACTTC. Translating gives CASSLDRVQETQYF.